This T cell receptor beta chain was sequenced during a study of blood T cell repertoires in COVID-19. For the study at large: Collection of acute and convalescent COVID-19 samples took place in the United States, Italy and Spain.

Trimming took 5 bases from V and 3 from J, leaving 14 bases between them. The CDR3 sequence is 14 residues long. Germline CDR1 LNHDA, CDR2 SQIVND (reference sequence). Original methodology: Nucleated cell counts were estimated from reference gene primer amplification. Repertoires were generated with immunoSEQ multiplex PCR, while TCRdb's copy carries only in-frame clones and drops some. V and J calls plus clone size are reproduced from that table; the DNA served to infer D and trimming. This table has about 72,000 clones, roughly 85% appearing once. Sequencing was performed on peripheral blood. The clonotype originates from a man aged 25 to 40 with acute or convalescent COVID-19. This chain uses TRBV19 with TRBJ2-7; the D gene is possibly TRBD2 (6 bases). CDR3 nucleotides: TGTGCCAGTAGTGTCGGGAGAGGGGACTACGAGCAGTACTTC. Translation: CASSVGRGDYEQYF.